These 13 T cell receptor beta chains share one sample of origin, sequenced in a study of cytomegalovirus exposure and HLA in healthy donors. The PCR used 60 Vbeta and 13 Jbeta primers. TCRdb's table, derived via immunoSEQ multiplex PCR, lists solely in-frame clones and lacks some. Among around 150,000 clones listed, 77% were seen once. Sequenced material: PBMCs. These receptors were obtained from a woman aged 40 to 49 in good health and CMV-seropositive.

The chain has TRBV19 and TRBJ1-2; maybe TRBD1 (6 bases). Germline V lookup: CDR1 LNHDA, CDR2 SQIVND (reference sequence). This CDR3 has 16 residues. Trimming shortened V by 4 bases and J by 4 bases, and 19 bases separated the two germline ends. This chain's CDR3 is CASSTPGGGRGYGYTF. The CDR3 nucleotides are TGTGCCAGTAGTACCCCCGGGGGGGGGCGAGGCTATGGCTACACCTTC.

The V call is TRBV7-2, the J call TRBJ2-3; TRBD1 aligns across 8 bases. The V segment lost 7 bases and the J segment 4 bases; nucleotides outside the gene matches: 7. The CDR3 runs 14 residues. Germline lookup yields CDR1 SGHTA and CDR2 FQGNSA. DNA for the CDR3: TGTGCCAGCAAACTAGACAGGGGCGCAGATACGCAGTATTTT. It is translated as CASKLDRGADTQYF.

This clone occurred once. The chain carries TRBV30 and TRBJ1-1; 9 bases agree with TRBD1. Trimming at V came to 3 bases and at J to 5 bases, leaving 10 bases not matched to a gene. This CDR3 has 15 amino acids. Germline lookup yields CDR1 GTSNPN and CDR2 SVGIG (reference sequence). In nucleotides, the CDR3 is TGTGCCTGGAGAAGTCTGGGACAGGGAGGGACTGAAGCTTTCTTT. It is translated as CAWRSLGQGGTEAFF. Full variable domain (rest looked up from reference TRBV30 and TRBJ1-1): SQTIHQWPATLVQPVGSPLSLECTVEGTSNPNLYWYRQAAGRGLQLLFYSVGIGQISSEVPQNLSASRPQDRQFILSSKKLLLSDSGFYLCAWRSLGQGGTEAFFGQGTRLTVV.

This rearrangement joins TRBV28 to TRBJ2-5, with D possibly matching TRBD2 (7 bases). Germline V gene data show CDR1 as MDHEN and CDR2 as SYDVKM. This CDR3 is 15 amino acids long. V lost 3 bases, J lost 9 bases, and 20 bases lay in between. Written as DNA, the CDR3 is TGTGCCAGCAGTTTGGGGGGGGGACGGAGGGGGGCCCAGTACTTC. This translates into CASSLGGGRRGAQYF.

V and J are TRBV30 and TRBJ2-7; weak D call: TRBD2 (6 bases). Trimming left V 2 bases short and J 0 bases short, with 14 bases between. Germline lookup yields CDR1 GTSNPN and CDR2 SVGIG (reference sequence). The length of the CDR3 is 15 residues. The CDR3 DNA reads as TGTGCCTGGAGTCGGGCGGGACTGAGCTCCTACGAGCAGTACTTC. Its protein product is CAWSRAGLSSYEQYF. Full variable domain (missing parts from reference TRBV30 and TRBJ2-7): SQTIHQWPATLVQPVGSPLSLECTVEGTSNPNLYWYRQAAGRGLQLLFYSVGIGQISSEVPQNLSASRPQDRQFILSSKKLLLSDSGFYLCAWSRAGLSSYEQYFGPGTRLTVT.

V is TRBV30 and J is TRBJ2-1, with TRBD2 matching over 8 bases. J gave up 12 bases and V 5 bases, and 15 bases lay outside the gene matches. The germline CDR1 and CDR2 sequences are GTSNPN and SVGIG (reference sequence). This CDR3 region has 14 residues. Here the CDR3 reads CAWREGQRGPAQFF. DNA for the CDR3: TGTGCCTGGCGGGAGGGTCAGCGGGGGCCCGCGCAGTTCTTC.

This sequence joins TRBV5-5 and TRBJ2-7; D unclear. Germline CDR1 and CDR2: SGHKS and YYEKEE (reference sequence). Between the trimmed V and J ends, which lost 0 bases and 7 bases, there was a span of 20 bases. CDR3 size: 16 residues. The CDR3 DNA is TGTGCCAGCAGCTTGGACGGTGGGTTTCAGGTTTGGGAGCAGTACTTC. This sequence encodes CASSLDGGFQVWEQYF.

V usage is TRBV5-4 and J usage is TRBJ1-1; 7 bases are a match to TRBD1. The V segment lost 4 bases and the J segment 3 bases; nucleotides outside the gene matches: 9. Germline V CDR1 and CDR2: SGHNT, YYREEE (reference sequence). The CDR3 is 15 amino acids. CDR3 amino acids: CASSPPDRSHTEAFF. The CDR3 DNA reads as TGTGCCAGCAGCCCTCCGGACAGGTCACACACTGAAGCTTTCTTT.

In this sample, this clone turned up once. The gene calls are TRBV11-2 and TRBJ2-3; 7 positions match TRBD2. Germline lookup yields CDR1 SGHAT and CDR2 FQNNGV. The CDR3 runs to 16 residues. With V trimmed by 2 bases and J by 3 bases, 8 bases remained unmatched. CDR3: CASSLSAGVRTDTQYF. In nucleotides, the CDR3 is TGTGCCAGCAGCTTATCGGCGGGAGTTCGAACAGATACGCAGTATTTT.

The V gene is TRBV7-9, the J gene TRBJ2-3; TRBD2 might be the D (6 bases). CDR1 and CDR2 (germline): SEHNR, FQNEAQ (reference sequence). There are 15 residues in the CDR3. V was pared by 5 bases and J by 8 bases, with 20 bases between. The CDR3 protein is CASSPFMSGRGTQYF. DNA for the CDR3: TGTGCCAGCAGCCCGTTTATGAGCGGGCGGGGTACGCAGTATTTT.

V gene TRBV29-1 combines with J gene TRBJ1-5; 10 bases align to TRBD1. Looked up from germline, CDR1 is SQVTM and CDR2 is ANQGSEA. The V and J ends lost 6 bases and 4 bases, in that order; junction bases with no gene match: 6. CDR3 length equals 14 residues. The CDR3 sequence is CSVAGTGVNQPQHF. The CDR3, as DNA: TGCAGCGTAGCCGGGACAGGGGTAAATCAGCCCCAGCATTTT. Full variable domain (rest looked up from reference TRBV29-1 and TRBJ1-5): SAVISQKPSRDICQRGTSLTIQCQVDSQVTMMFWYRQQPGQSLTLIATANQGSEATYESGFVIDKFPISRPNLTFSTLTVSNMSPEDSSIYLCSVAGTGVNQPQHFGDGTRLSIL.

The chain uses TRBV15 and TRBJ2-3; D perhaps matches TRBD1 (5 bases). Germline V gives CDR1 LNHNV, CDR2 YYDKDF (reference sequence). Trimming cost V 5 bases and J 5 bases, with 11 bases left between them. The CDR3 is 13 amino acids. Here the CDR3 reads CATSGQQVDTQYF. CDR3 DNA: TGTGCCACCAGCGGCCAACAGGTAGATACGCAGTATTTT.

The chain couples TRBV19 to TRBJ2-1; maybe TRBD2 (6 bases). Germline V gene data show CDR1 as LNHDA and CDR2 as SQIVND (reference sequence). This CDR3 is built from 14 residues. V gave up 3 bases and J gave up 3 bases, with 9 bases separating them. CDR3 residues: CASSMGGYYNEQFF. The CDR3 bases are TGTGCCAGTAGTATGGGGGGATACTACAATGAGCAGTTCTTC.